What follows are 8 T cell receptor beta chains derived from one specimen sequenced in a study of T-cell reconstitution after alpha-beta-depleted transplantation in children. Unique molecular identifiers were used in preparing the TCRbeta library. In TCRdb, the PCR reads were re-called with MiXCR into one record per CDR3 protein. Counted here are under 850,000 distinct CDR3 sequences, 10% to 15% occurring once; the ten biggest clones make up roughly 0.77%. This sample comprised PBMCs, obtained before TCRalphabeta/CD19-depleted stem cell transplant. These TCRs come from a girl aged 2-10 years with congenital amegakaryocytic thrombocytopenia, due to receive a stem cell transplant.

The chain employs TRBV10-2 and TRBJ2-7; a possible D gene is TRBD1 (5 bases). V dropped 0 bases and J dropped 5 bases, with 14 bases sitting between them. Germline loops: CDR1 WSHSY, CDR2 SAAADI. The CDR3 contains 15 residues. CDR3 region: CASSESTPWGNEQYF. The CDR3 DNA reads TGCGCCAGCAGTGAGTCGACTCCTTGGGGCAACGAGCAGTACTTC.

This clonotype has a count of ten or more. The CDR3 sequence is CASSYRGSSTDTQYF. CDR3 in DNA: TGTGCCAGCAGTTACAGGGGATCGAGCACAGATACGCAGTATTTT. The chain is built from TRBV6-5 and TRBJ2-3; D might be TRBD1 (5 bases). The V end lost 2 bases, the J end lost 0 bases, and 9 bases lay between the germline ends. The CDR3 extends over 15 amino acids. Germline V gene data show CDR1 as MNHEY and CDR2 as SVGAGI.

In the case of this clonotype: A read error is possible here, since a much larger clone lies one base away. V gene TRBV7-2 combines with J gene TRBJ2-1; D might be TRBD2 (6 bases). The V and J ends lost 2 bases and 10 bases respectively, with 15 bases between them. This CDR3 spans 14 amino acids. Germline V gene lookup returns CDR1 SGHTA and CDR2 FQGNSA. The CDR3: CASSLLAEGREQFF. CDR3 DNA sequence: TGTGCCAGCAGCTTATTAGCGGAGGGTAGAGAGCAGTTCTTC.

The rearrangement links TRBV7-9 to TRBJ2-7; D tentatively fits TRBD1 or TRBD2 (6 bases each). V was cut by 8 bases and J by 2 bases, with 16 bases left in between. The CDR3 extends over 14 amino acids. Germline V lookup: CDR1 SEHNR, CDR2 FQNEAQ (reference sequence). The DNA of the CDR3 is TGTGCCAGCGGCCGGGGGCTTCTGGCCTACGAGCAGTACTTC. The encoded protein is CASGRGLLAYEQYF.

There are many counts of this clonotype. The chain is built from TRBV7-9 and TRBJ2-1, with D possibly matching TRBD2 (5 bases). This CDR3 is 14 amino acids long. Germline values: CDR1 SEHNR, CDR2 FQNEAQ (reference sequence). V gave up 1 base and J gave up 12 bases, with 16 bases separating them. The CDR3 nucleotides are TGTGCCAGCAGCTTAGTATTCCGAACTAGTTTGCAGTTCTTC. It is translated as CASSLVFRTSLQFF.

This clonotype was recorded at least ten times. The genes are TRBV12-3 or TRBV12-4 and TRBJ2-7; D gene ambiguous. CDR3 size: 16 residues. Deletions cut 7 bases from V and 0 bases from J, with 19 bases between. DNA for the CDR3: TGTGCCAGCAAGTACTCCAGACACCCGAGCTCCTACGAGCAGTACTTC. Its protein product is CASKYSRHPSSYEQYF.

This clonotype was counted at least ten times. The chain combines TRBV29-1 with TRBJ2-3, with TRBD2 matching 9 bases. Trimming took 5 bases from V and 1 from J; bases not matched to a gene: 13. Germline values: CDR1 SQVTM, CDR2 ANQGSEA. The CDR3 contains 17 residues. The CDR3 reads CSVLTSGPSRRTDTQYF. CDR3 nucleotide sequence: TGCAGCGTTCTTACTAGCGGGCCCAGTAGACGCACAGATACGCAGTATTTT.

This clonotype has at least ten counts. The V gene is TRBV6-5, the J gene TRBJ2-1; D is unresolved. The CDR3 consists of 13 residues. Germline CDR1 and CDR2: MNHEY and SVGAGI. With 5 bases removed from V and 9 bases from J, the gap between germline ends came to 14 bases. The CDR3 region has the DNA TGTGCCAGCAGTCTACATCGGACGGGTGAGCAGTTCTTC. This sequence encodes CASSLHRTGEQFF.